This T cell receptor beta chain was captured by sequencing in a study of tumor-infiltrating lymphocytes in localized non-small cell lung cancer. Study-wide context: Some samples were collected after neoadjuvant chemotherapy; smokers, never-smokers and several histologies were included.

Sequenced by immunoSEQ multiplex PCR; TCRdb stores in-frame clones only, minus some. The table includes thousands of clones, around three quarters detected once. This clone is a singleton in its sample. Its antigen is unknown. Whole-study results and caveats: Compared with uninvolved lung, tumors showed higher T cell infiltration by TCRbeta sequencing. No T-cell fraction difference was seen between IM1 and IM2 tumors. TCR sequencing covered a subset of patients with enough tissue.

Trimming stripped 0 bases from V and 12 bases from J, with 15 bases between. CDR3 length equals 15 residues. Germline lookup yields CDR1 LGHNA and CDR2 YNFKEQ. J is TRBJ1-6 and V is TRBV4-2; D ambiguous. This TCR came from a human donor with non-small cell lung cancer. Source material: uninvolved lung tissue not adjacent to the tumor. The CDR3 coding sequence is TGTGCCAGCAGCCAAGAAATGAAGGGCGTTCGACCCCTCCACTTT. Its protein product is CASSQEMKGVRPLHF.